Shown below are 20 T cell receptor beta chains from a single sample sequenced in a study of T cell changes during pregnancy in multiple sclerosis. The table came from immunoSEQ multiplex PCR; TCRdb's copy has only in-frame clones and leaves some out. The sample has about 110,000 clones, roughly 90% seen once. The source was peripheral blood, collected after pregnancy. The receptors originated from a female donor with multiple sclerosis, enrolled in a pregnancy study.

The chain uses TRBV6-5 and TRBJ2-7; TRBD2 matches 8 bases. The length of the CDR3 is 15 residues. Germline CDR1 and CDR2: MNHEY and SVGAGI. The junction had 5 bases not matched to a gene; V was cut back by 0 bases and J by 4 bases. CDR3 sequence: CASSYSRTSQYEQYF. The CDR3 region has the DNA TGTGCCAGCAGTTACTCGCGGACTAGCCAATACGAGCAGTACTTC.

This clone was recorded only once. The rearrangement joins TRBV7-3 to TRBJ2-1, with 9 bases identical to TRBD2. Germline assignment: CDR1 SGHTA and CDR2 FQGTGA. The CDR3 is 15 amino acids. V trimming: 2 bases; J trimming: 7 bases; junction bases outside the gene matches: 6. CDR3 region: CASSLPSGISNEQFF. The CDR3 nucleotides are TGTGCCAGCAGCTTACCTAGCGGGATCTCGAATGAGCAGTTCTTC.

The rearrangement links TRBV9 to TRBJ2-1; D gene ambiguous. This CDR3 comprises 15 residues. CDR1 is SGDLS, CDR2 YYNGEE, per germline. V lost 4 bases and J lost 6, with 17 bases in between. This CDR3 is CASSFASEASNEQFF. The CDR3 coding sequence is TGTGCCAGCAGCTTCGCATCCGAGGCCTCCAATGAGCAGTTCTTC.

The chain has TRBV28 and TRBJ2-3, with TRBD2 matching 15 bases. The CDR3 has 19 amino acids. Germline V lookup: CDR1 MDHEN, CDR2 SYDVKM. After removal of 2 bases from V and 3 bases from J, the junction contained 9 bases not matched to a gene. In nucleotides, the CDR3 is TGTGCCAGCAGTTTAATTGGACTAGCGGGAGGGCCAGGGACAGATACGCAGTATTTT. Its translation is CASSLIGLAGGPGTDTQYF.

The chain has TRBV5-1 and TRBJ1-2; D is undetermined. The CDR3 is 13 residues long. CDR1 and CDR2 (germline): SGHRS, YFSETQ. The germline V and J ends were trimmed by 0 bases and 2 bases, with 5 bases remaining between them. CDR3 in DNA: TGCGCCAGCAGCTTGGCACAGAACTATGGCTACACCTTC. Translating gives CASSLAQNYGYTF.

The rearrangement uses TRBV5-6 and TRBJ2-7; 12 bases fit TRBD2. CDR3 length: 17 residues. Germline CDR1 is SGHDT and CDR2 is YYEEEE. The J segment lost 0 bases and the V segment lost 4 bases, leaving 8 bases of the junction unmatched. The CDR3 nucleotides read TGTGCCAGCAGCCTACGGACTAGCGGGATCAGCTCCTACGAGCAGTACTTC. Protein: CASSLRTSGISSYEQYF.

The chain joins TRBV14 to TRBJ1-1, with a weak D call TRBD1 (5 bases). The CDR3 consists of 14 residues. Germline V gene data show CDR1 as SGHDN and CDR2 as FVKESK. V lost 1 base and J 6 bases, leaving 12 bases between the germline ends. The chain's CDR3 is CASSQVRGLAEAFF. CDR3 DNA: TGTGCCAGCAGCCAAGTAAGGGGCTTGGCTGAAGCTTTCTTT.

In this sample, this clone turned up a few times. At one end the junction does not follow the germline gene, possibly because of a read error. The chain employs TRBV7-7 and TRBJ1-5, with 9 bases aligning to TRBD1. This CDR3 is 11 amino acids long. Germline lookup yields CDR1 SSHAT and CDR2 FNYEAQ (reference sequence). The DNA for the CDR3 is TGTGCCAGCAGCTCCCGGGACAGGGCGATTTTT. Protein: CASSSRDRAIF.

The chain combines TRBV29-1 with TRBJ2-3; 7 positions agree with TRBD1. This CDR3 is built from 14 residues. V shed 6 bases, J shed 0 bases, and the junction held 6 bases outside the gene matches. CDR1 and CDR2 from the germline V gene are SQVTM and ANQGSEA. CDR3 region: CSVNRGTSTDTQYF. In DNA form, the CDR3 reads TGCAGCGTAAACAGGGGTACTAGCACAGATACGCAGTATTTT.

This chain uses TRBV5-6 with TRBJ2-7, with 7 bases matching TRBD1. The V segment lost 6 bases and the J segment 2 bases; nucleotides outside the gene matches: 8. CDR1 and CDR2 from the germline V gene are SGHDT and YYEEEE. The CDR3 consists of 14 residues. This CDR3 is CASKSNRGPYEQYF. CDR3 DNA sequence: TGTGCCAGCAAATCAAACAGGGGACCCTACGAGCAGTACTTC.

The chain uses TRBV9 and TRBJ2-5, with 11 bases identical to TRBD1. V was clipped by 4 bases and J by 4 bases; unmatched bases: 9. CDR3 length equals 16 residues. Germline-derived CDR1 and CDR2 are SGDLS and YYNGEE. The CDR3 loop is CASSKGAGQGGETQYF. The CDR3 nucleotides read TGTGCCAGCAGCAAGGGGGCGGGACAGGGGGGAGAGACCCAGTACTTC.

This rearrangement joins TRBV7-8 to TRBJ2-4, with 8 positions matching TRBD1. This CDR3 has 15 residues. The V gene end was trimmed by 5 bases and the J gene end by 3 bases; junction bases not matched to a gene: 6. Germline assignment: CDR1 SGHVS and CDR2 FQNEAQ. In nucleotides, the CDR3 is TGTGCCAGCAGCCCGCGGACAGGGCGCAAAAACATTCAGTACTTC. It encodes CASSPRTGRKNIQYF.

The rearrangement joins TRBV5-6 to TRBJ2-1; D is possibly TRBD1 (5 bases). Germline V CDR1 and CDR2: SGHDT, YYEEEE. With 5 bases removed from V and 8 bases from J, the gap between germline ends came to 14 bases. CDR3 size: 13 residues. The CDR3 reads CASRKVSGYEQFF. CDR3 in DNA: TGTGCCAGCAGGAAAGTCTCAGGGTATGAGCAGTTCTTC.

The V and J genes are TRBV2 and TRBJ1-4; possibly TRBD1 for D (5 bases). This CDR3 is built from 16 residues. Germline CDR1 is SNHLY and CDR2 is FYNNEI. V was shortened by 6 bases and J by 0 bases, with 14 bases between the two germline ends. This CDR3 is CASRKDDSATNEKLFF. The CDR3 bases are TGTGCCAGCAGGAAAGACGACAGTGCAACTAATGAAAAACTGTTTTTT.

The chain recombines TRBV7-6 with TRBJ1-4; 7 bases are a match to TRBD1. Germline CDR1 reads SGHVS; CDR2 reads FNYEAQ. The J segment lost 1 base and the V segment lost 2 bases, leaving 7 bases of the junction unmatched. The CDR3 loop spans 17 amino acids. CDR3 sequence: CASSLFEGGGTNEKLFF. CDR3 nucleotide sequence: TGTGCCAGCAGCTTATTCGAAGGGGGCGGAACTAATGAAAAACTGTTTTTT.

The chain joins TRBV5-4 to TRBJ2-1; 7 nucleotides line up with TRBD1. Trimming cost V 10 bases and J 0 bases; bases outside gene matches: 10. CDR1 and CDR2 (germline): SGHNT, YYREEE (reference sequence). The CDR3 contains 15 residues. The CDR3 spells CASNRGQSSYNEQFF. The CDR3 bases are TGTGCCTCCAACCGGGGACAGAGCTCCTACAATGAGCAGTTCTTC.

This clone was counted between two and nine times. The chain joins TRBV19 to TRBJ1-1; 8 bases fit TRBD1. Germline V CDR1 and CDR2: LNHDA, SQIVND (reference sequence). The CDR3 has 15 amino acids. V gave up 5 bases and J gave up 4 bases; unmatched junction bases: 9. CDR3 coding DNA: TGTGCCAGTAGTTCCCGACAGGGGCGAACCACTGAAGCTTTCTTT. It codes for CASSSRQGRTTEAFF.

This chain joins TRBV6-4 and TRBJ1-1; D possibly corresponds to TRBD1 (5 bases). CDR1 MRHNA and CDR2 SNTAGT come from the germline V gene. The CDR3 has 16 amino acids. V lost 7 bases and J lost 1, with 19 bases in between. CDR3 loop: CASTDGLGEGNTEAFF. The DNA of the CDR3 is TGTGCCAGCACCGACGGGTTGGGGGAGGGGAACACTGAAGCTTTCTTT.

This chain connects TRBV5-5 to TRBJ1-1, with 10 bases lining up with TRBD1. Germline CDR1 is SGHKS and CDR2 is YYEKEE (reference sequence). The V gene end was trimmed by 6 bases and the J gene end by 6 bases; junction bases not matched to a gene: 8. There are 14 residues in the CDR3. The CDR3 coding sequence is TGTGCCAGCACTAGGGGGACAGGGGAGTCTGAAGCTTTCTTT. It codes for CASTRGTGESEAFF.

This clone has only one observation. The chain links TRBV4-2 to TRBJ1-2; TRBD1 aligns across 9 bases. This CDR3 region has 16 residues. Germline CDR1 is LGHNA and CDR2 is YNFKEQ. J lost 4 bases, V lost 1 base, and 7 bases had no gene match. The CDR3 loop reads CASSQVDGQGIYGYTF. The CDR3 region has the DNA TGTGCCAGCAGCCAAGTTGACGGACAGGGGATCTATGGCTACACCTTC.